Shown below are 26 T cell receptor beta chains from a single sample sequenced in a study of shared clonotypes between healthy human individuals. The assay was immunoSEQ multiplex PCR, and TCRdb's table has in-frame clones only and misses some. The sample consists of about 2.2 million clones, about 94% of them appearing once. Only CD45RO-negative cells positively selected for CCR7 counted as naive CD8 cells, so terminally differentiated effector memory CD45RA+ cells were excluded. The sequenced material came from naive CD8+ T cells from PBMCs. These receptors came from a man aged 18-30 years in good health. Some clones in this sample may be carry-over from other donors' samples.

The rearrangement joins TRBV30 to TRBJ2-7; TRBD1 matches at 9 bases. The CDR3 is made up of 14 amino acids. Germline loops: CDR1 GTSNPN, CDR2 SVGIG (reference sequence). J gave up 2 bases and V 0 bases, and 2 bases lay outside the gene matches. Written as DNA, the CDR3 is TGTGCCTGGAGTGTACAGGGGGCCCCCTACGAGCAGTACTTC. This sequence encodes CAWSVQGAPYEQYF.

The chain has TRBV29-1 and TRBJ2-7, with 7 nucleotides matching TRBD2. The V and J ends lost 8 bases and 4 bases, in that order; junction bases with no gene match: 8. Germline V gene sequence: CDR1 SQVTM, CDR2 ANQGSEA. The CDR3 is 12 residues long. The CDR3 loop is CSSWTSPYEQYF. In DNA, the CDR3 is TGCAGCTCCTGGACTAGTCCATACGAGCAGTACTTC.

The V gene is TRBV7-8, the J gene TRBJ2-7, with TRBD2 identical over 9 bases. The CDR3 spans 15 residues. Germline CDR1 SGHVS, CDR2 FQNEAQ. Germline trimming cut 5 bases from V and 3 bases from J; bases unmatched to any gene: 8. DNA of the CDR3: TGTGCCAGCAGCGCGCTAGCGGGAAGATTCTACGAGCAGTACTTC. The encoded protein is CASSALAGRFYEQYF.

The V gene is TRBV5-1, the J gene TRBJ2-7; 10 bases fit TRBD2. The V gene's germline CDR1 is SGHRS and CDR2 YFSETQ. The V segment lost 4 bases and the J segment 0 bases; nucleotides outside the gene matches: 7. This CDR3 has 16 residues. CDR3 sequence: CASSLGTSDSSYEQYF. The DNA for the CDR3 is TGCGCCAGCAGCCTAGGGACTAGCGATAGCTCCTACGAGCAGTACTTC.

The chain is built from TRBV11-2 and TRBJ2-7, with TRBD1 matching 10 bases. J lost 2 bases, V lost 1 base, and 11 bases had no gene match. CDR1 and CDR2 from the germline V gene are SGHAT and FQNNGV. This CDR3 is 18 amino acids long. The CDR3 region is CASSLGLPGQGPTYEQYF. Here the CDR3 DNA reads TGTGCCAGCAGCTTAGGCCTCCCGGGACAGGGGCCCACCTACGAGCAGTACTTC.

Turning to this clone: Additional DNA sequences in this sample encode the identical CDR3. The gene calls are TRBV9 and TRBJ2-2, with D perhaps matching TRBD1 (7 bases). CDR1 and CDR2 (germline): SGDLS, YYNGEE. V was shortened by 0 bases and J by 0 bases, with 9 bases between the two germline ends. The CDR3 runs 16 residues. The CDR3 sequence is CASSVGGTANTGELFF. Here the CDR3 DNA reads TGTGCCAGCAGCGTAGGCGGGACAGCGAACACCGGGGAGCTGTTTTTT.

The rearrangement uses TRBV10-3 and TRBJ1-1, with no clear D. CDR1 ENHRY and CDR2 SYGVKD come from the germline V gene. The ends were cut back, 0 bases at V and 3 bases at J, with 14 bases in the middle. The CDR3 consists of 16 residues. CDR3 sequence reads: CAISESSVLGHTEAFF. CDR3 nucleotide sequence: TGTGCCATCAGTGAGTCGTCTGTCCTCGGGCACACTGAAGCTTTCTTT.

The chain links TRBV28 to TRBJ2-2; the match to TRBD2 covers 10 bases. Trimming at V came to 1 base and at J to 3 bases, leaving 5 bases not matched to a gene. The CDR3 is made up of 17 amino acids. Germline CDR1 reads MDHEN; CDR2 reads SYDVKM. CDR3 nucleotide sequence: TGTGCCAGCAGTTTATACCTAGCGGGAGATCACACCGGGGAGCTGTTTTTT. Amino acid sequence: CASSLYLAGDHTGELFF.

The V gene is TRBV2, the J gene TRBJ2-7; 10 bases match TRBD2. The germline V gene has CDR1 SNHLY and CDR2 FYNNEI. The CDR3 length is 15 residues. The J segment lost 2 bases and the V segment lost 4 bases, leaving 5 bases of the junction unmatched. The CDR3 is CASSAASGGTYEQYF. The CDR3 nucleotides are TGTGCCAGCAGTGCGGCTAGCGGGGGTACCTACGAGCAGTACTTC.

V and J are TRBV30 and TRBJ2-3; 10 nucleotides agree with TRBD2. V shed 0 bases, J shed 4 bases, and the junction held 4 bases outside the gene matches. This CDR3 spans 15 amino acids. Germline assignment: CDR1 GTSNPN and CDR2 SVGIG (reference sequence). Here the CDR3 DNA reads TGTGCCTGGAGTGTAACTAGCGGGATTTCAGATACGCAGTATTTT. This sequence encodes CAWSVTSGISDTQYF.

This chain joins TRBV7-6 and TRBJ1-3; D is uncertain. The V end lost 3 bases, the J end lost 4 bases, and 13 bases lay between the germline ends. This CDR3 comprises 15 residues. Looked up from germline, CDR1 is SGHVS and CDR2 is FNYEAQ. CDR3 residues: CASSFGPASGNTIYF. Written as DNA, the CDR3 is TGTGCCAGCAGCTTTGGGCCAGCGTCCGGAAACACCATATATTTT. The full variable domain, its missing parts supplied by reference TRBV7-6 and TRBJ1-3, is GAGVSQSPRYKVTKRGQDVALRCDPISGHVSLYWYRQALGQGPEFLTYFNYEAQQDKSGLPNDRFSAERPEGSISTLTIQRTEQRDSAMYRCASSFGPASGNTIYFGEGSWLTVV.

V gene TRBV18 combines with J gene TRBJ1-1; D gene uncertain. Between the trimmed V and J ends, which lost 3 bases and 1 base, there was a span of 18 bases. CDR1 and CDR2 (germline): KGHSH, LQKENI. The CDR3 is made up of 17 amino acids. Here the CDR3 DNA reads TGTGCCAGCTCACCCGAAAAGGGATTCTGGTCGAACACTGAAGCTTTCTTT. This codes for CASSPEKGFWSNTEAFF.

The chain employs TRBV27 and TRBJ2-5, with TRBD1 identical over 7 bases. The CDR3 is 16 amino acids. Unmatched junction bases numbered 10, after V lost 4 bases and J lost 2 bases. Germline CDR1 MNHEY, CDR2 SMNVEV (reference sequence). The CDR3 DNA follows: TGTGCCAGCAGTTCCTTCCGGACAGGTGATCAAGAGACCCAGTACTTC. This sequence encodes CASSSFRTGDQETQYF.

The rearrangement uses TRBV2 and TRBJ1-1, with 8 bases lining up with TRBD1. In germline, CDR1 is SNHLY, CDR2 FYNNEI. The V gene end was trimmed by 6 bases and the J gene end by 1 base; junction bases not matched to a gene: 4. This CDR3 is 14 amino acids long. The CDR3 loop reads CASRIGQGNTEAFF. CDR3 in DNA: TGTGCCAGCAGGATAGGACAGGGGAACACTGAAGCTTTCTTT.

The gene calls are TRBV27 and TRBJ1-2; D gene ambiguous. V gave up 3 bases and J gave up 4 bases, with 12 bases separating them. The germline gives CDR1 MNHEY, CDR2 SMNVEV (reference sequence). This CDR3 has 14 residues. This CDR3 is CASSFAGGSYGYTF. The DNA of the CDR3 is TGTGCCAGCAGTTTTGCCGGTGGTTCCTATGGCTACACCTTC.

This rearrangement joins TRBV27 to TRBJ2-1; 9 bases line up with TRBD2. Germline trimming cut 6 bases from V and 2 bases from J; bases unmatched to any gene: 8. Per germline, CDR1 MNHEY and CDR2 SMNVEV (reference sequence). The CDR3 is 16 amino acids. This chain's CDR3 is CASSPTAGGPYNEQFF. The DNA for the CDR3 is TGTGCCAGCAGCCCTACGGCGGGAGGGCCCTACAATGAGCAGTTCTTC.

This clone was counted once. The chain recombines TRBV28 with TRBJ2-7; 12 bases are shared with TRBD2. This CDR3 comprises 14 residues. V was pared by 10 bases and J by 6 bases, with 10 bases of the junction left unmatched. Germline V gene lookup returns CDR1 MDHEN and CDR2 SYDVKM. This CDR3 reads CATRLAGALTEQYF. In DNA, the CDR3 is TGTGCCACCAGACTAGCGGGAGCTCTTACCGAGCAGTACTTC.

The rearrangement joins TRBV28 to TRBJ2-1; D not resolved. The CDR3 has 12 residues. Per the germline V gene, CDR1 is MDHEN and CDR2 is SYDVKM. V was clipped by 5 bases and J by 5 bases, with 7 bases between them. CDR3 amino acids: CASSRRNNEQFF. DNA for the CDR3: TGTGCCAGCAGTCGACGGAACAATGAGCAGTTCTTC.

The CDR3 sequence: CAWSVPRSGTGEAFF. In nucleotides, the CDR3 is TGTGCCTGGAGTGTACCTAGGTCTGGGACCGGTGAAGCTTTCTTT. V usage is TRBV30 and J usage is TRBJ1-1, with D tentatively TRBD1 (5 bases). V was cut by 0 bases and J by 7 bases, with 18 bases left in between. Per germline, CDR1 GTSNPN and CDR2 SVGIG (reference sequence). This CDR3 comprises 15 residues. The full variable domain, completed using reference TRBV30 and TRBJ1-1, is SQTIHQWPATLVQPVGSPLSLECTVEGTSNPNLYWYRQAAGRGLQLLFYSVGIGQISSEVPQNLSASRPQDRQFILSSKKLLLSDSGFYLCAWSVPRSGTGEAFFGQGTRLTVV.

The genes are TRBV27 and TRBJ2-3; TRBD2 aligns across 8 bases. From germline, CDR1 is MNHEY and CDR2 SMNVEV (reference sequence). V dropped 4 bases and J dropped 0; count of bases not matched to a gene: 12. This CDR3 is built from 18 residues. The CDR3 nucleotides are TGTGCCAGCAGTTGGTCCCGGCGGGAGGCAACTAGCACAGATACGCAGTATTTT. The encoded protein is CASSWSRREATSTDTQYF.

The CDR3 DNA reads TGTGCCAGCAGCTTAGGTTCAGGAATTATCTACGAGCAGTACTTC. Its protein is CASSLGSGIIYEQYF. The chain is built from TRBV7-9 and TRBJ2-7; D unresolved. From germline, CDR1 is SEHNR and CDR2 FQNEAQ (reference sequence). The CDR3 covers 15 residues. V lost 1 base, J lost 3 bases, and 13 bases lay in between.

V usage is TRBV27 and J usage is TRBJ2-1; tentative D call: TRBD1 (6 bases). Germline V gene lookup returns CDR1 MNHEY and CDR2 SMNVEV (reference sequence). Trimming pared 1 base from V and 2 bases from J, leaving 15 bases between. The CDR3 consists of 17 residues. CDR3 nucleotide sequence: TGTGCCAGCAGTTTATTGGACAGCCAATTTACCTACAATGAGCAGTTCTTC. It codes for CASSLLDSQFTYNEQFF.

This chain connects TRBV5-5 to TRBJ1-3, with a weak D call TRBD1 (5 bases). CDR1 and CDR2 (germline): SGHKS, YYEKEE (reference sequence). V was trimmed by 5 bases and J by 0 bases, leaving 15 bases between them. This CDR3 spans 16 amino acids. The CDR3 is CASRTGTGRSGNTIYF. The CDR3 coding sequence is TGTGCCAGCAGAACAGGTACCGGGCGCTCTGGAAACACCATATATTTT.

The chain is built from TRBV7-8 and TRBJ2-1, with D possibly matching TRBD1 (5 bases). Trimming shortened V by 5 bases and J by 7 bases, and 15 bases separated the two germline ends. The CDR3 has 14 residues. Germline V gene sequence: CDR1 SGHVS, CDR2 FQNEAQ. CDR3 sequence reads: CASSPQPKGNEQFF. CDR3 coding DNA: TGTGCCAGCAGCCCGCAGCCCAAGGGGAATGAGCAGTTCTTC.

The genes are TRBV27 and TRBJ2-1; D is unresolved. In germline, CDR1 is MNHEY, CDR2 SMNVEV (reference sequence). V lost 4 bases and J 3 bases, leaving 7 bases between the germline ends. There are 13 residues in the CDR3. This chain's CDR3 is CASSWMGYNEQFF. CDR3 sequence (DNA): TGTGCCAGCAGTTGGATGGGCTACAATGAGCAGTTCTTC.

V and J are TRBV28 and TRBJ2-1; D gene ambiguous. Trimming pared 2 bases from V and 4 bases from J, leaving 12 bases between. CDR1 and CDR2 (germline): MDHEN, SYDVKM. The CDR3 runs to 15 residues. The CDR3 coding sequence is TGTGCCAGCAGTTTACTCACTGTCGGGTACAATGAGCAGTTCTTC. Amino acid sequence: CASSLLTVGYNEQFF. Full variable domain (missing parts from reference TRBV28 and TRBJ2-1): DVKVTQSSRYLVKRTGEKVFLECVQDMDHENMFWYRQDPGLGLRLIYFSYDVKMKEKGDIPEGYSVSREKKERFSLILESASTNQTSMYLCASSLLTVGYNEQFFGPGTRLTVL.